The 22 T cell receptor beta chains in this list originate from one sample, sequenced in a study of metastatic and nonmetastatic thyroid tumors. TCRdb re-called clones from the PCR reads using MiXCR. The sample carries over 25,000 clones, over 15% recorded once. No patient had received any treatment before thyroid surgery. The sequenced material came from blood. These receptors originate from a female donor with papillary thyroid cancer or a benign thyroid nodule (not recorded which). Some clones in this sample may be carry-over from other donors' samples.

The chain has TRBV6-4 and TRBJ2-3; D remains ambiguous. Germline V gene sequence: CDR1 MRHNA, CDR2 SNTAGT. The CDR3 is 13 residues long. V lost 5 bases and J lost 4, with 10 bases in between. CDR3 nucleotides: TGTGCCAGCAGTTATGATAGTCCAGATACGCAGTATTTT. Translated, it gives CASSYDSPDTQYF.

This clone appeared many times. The V gene is TRBV5-1, the J gene TRBJ2-2; D gene ambiguous. CDR1 and CDR2 from the germline V gene are SGHRS and YFSETQ. Deletions cut 0 bases from V and 5 bases from J, with 8 bases between. The CDR3 is 14 amino acids. The CDR3 is CASSLVLSTGELFF. DNA of the CDR3: TGCGCCAGCAGCTTGGTGCTTTCGACCGGGGAGCTGTTTTTT.

This clone came up many times. V usage is TRBV6-2 or TRBV6-3 and J usage is TRBJ2-1, with 7 positions matching TRBD2. J was trimmed by 10 bases and V by 7 bases; bases with no gene match: 13. This CDR3 is built from 14 residues. Germline lookup yields CDR1 MNHEY and CDR2 SVGEGT. CDR3 region: CASTHWGGRGEQFF. In nucleotides, the CDR3 is TGTGCCAGCACCCACTGGGGCGGGAGAGGGGAGCAGTTCTTC.

This clone was seen repeatedly, ten times or more. V gene TRBV29-1 combines with J gene TRBJ1-2; possible D gene TRBD1, 6 bases. This CDR3 is built from 12 residues. V lost 6 bases and J 1 base, leaving 9 bases between the germline ends. CDR1 is SQVTM and CDR2 is ANQGSEA in the germline V gene. The chain's CDR3 is CSVGQFNYGYTF. CDR3 coding DNA: TGCAGCGTCGGACAGTTTAACTATGGCTACACCTTC.

On this clone: Just one base apart from a much larger clone, this may be a read error. The V and J genes are TRBV7-3 and TRBJ2-3; D is uncertain. The CDR3 loop spans 15 amino acids. CDR1 is SGHTA, CDR2 FQGTGA, per germline. V gave up 3 bases and J gave up 6 bases, with 16 bases separating them. Here the CDR3 reads CASSFVSSPCDTQYF. The CDR3 DNA is TGTGCCAGCAGCTTTGTTTCCTCGCCCTGTGATACGCAGTATTTT.

This clone was picked up many times. The chain is built from TRBV28 and TRBJ2-1; TRBD2 matches 12 bases. This CDR3 contains 17 residues. The germline V gene encodes CDR1 MDHEN and CDR2 SYDVKM. Trimming cost V 4 bases and J 3 bases; bases outside gene matches: 7. This CDR3 is CASSSTSGGPGYNEQFF. The CDR3 region has the DNA TGTGCCAGCAGTTCGACTAGCGGGGGCCCCGGCTACAATGAGCAGTTCTTC.

Ten or more counts support this clone. V is TRBV20-1 and J is TRBJ1-2; 8 bases align to TRBD1. The ends lost 5 bases at V and 0 bases at J; junction bases unmatched: 11. The CDR3 is 16 amino acids. Germline loops: CDR1 DFQATT, CDR2 SNEGSKA (reference sequence). CDR3: CSAQGQGLLSNYGYTF. The DNA for the CDR3 is TGCAGTGCTCAAGGACAGGGCTTACTTTCTAACTATGGCTACACCTTC.

This clone was found a few times. One end of the junction does not line up with germline, which may come from a read error. The chain couples TRBV6-1 to TRBJ2-7; tentative D call: TRBD2 (6 bases). The CDR3 is 13 amino acids. The V gene's germline CDR1 is MNHNS and CDR2 SASEGT. This CDR3 reads CASQGGSTYEQYF. DNA of the CDR3: TGTGCCAGCCAGGGAGGCAGTACCTATGAGCAGTACTTC.

The chain couples TRBV9 to TRBJ2-3; D is undetermined. The germline CDR1 and CDR2 sequences are SGDLS and YYNGEE. This CDR3 is built from 15 residues. V shed 4 bases and J shed 4 bases, with 16 bases lying between them. Here the CDR3 reads CASSWFTGEADTQYF. The CDR3 DNA sequence: TGTGCCAGCAGCTGGTTTACTGGAGAGGCAGATACGCAGTATTTT.

The table lists this clone with many counts. The chain has TRBV20-1 and TRBJ2-1; weak D call: TRBD2 (5 bases). Trimming took off 1 base at V and 14 bases at J, with 9 bases between the two ends. There are 10 residues in the CDR3. Looked up from germline, CDR1 is DFQATT and CDR2 is SNEGSKA (reference sequence). In DNA form, the CDR3 reads TGCAGTGCTAGAGGCGGGTTGGAGTTCTTC. It codes for CSARGGLEFF.

Details on this clone: The same CDR3 also results from other DNA sequences found in this sample. The chain links TRBV20-1 to TRBJ2-7; D might be TRBD1 (6 bases). CDR3 size: 14 residues. V was clipped by 3 bases and J by 3 bases, with 15 bases between them. The germline gives CDR1 DFQATT, CDR2 SNEGSKA (reference sequence). The CDR3: CSARGVARGYEQYF. Written as DNA, the CDR3 is TGCAGTGCTAGGGGGGTGGCCAGGGGCTACGAGCAGTACTTC.

For this clone: A much larger clone sits a single nucleotide away, making a read error possible. This chain links TRBV4-1 with TRBJ2-1; D uncertain. CDR3 length equals 13 residues. V was shortened by 7 bases and J by 7 bases, with 14 bases between the two germline ends. The V gene's germline CDR1 is MGHRA and CDR2 YSYEKL. For the CDR3, the DNA is TGCGCCAGCATCCATGAGTTGGAAAATGAGCAGTTCTTC. Translating it yields CASIHELENEQFF.

This clone was seen repeatedly, ten times or more. This chain links TRBV28 with TRBJ2-7, with a weak D call TRBD2 (5 bases). Germline CDR1 MDHEN, CDR2 SYDVKM. The CDR3 runs 14 residues. The V gene lost 4 bases and the J gene lost 2 bases, with 12 bases spanning the gap. The CDR3 loop reads CASSSGRGTYEQYF. CDR3 DNA sequence: TGTGCCAGCAGTTCGGGGAGAGGGACCTACGAGCAGTACTTC.

This clone was seen repeatedly, ten times or more. This chain links TRBV9 with TRBJ2-7; the D gene is possibly TRBD2 (6 bases). This CDR3 has 14 residues. The germline V gene encodes CDR1 SGDLS and CDR2 YYNGEE. The V end lost 0 bases, the J end lost 6 bases, and 13 bases lay between the germline ends. The CDR3 DNA reads TGTGCCAGCAGCGTAGGACAACTAGCTTCCGAGCAGTACTTC. It translates to CASSVGQLASEQYF. Complete variable domain (other parts from reference TRBV9 and TRBJ2-7): DSGVTQTPKHLITATGQRVTLRCSPRSGDLSVYWYQQSLDQGLQFLIQYYNGEERAKGNILERFSAQQFPDLHSELNLSSLELGDSALYFCASSVGQLASEQYFGPGTRLTVT.

In this sample, this clone turned up many times. The V and J genes are TRBV5-1 and TRBJ2-2, with TRBD2 as a possible D gene (6 bases). Germline CDR1 is SGHRS and CDR2 is YFSETQ. The CDR3 loop spans 15 amino acids. V shed 0 bases and J shed 5 bases, with 11 bases lying between them. The CDR3 DNA sequence: TGCGCCAGCAGCTTGGAGCCAGGGAGGACCGGGGAGCTGTTTTTT. Its protein is CASSLEPGRTGELFF.

This clone was counted only a few times. J is TRBJ1-4 and V is TRBV12-3 or TRBV12-4, with D unresolved. Trimming removed 1 base at V and 7 bases at J, with 16 bases between. This CDR3 has 16 residues. CDR3 sequence reads: CASSLGGIPRVEKLFF. The CDR3 DNA reads as TGTGCCAGCAGTTTAGGGGGAATACCGAGAGTTGAAAAACTGTTTTTT.

A note on this clone: This CDR3 fails to terminate in the conserved phenylalanine or tryptophan, so it likely reflects a read error. The chain combines TRBV12-3 or TRBV12-4 with TRBJ2-1; 10 bases line up with TRBD1. Unmatched junction bases numbered 12, after V lost 6 bases and J lost 7 bases. The CDR3 runs 16 residues. This chain's CDR3 is CASRNPRTGGRNEQFL. For the CDR3, the DNA is TGTGCCAGCAGAAACCCCCGGACAGGGGGGCGGAATGAGCAGTTCTTA.

This clone appeared a few times. A much larger clone differs from this one at a single base, so this may be a read error. The rearrangement links TRBV3-1 to TRBJ2-5; D not resolved. Trimming removed 2 bases at V and 5 bases at J, with 12 bases between. Germline V gene lookup returns CDR1 LGHDT and CDR2 YNNKEL (reference sequence). There are 14 residues in the CDR3. The CDR3 sequence is CASSQNWAMETQYF. The DNA of the CDR3 is TGTGCCAGCAGCCAAAACTGGGCCATGGAGACCCAGTACTTC.

This clone was recorded many times. This sequence joins TRBV5-1 and TRBJ1-3, with D possibly being TRBD1 (5 bases). Between the trimmed V and J ends, which lost 0 bases and 4 bases, there was a span of 11 bases. CDR3 size: 15 residues. Germline V CDR1 and CDR2: SGHRS, YFSETQ. Here the CDR3 DNA reads TGCGCCAGCAGCTTGGAAGGCAGGGCGGGAAACACCATATATTTT. Protein sequence: CASSLEGRAGNTIYF.

This clone has just one count. Relative to the germline gene, one junction end is altered; a read error may explain this. The gene calls are TRBV9 and TRBJ1-6, with D perhaps matching TRBD1 (5 bases). Germline lookup yields CDR1 SGDLS and CDR2 YYNGEE. CDR3 size: 14 residues. The CDR3 is CASSTQGSNSPLHF. CDR3 sequence (DNA): TGTGCCAGCAGCACCCAGGGTAGCAATTCACCACTCCACTTT.

Judged by abundance, this clone is medium-sized (0.01 to 0.1%). This rearrangement joins TRBV20-1 to TRBJ2-7; 7 bases align to TRBD2. The V and J ends lost 6 bases and 0 bases, in that order; junction bases with no gene match: 5. Germline V lookup: CDR1 DFQATT, CDR2 SNEGSKA (reference sequence). The CDR3 totals 13 residues. The CDR3 sequence: CSAYRTSSYEQYF. The CDR3, as DNA: TGCAGTGCATACCGGACTAGCTCCTACGAGCAGTACTTC.

This clone appeared many times. The V call is TRBV3-1, the J call TRBJ2-7; D may be TRBD1 (6 bases). The V gene's germline CDR1 is LGHDT and CDR2 YNNKEL (reference sequence). The CDR3 is 14 residues long. V was cut by 3 bases and J by 9 bases, with 18 bases left in between. CDR3 DNA: TGTGCCAGCAGCCATCGGGACACGGCTCTAGGGCAGTACTTC. It specifies CASSHRDTALGQYF.